This T cell receptor (beta chain) was recovered during a study of identical twins. This clonotype came up a few times. V trimming: 4 bases; J trimming: 3 bases; junction bases outside the gene matches: 4. The CDR3 totals 15 residues. Looked up from germline, CDR1 is SGDLS and CDR2 is YYNGEE. TCRdb called the 5' RACE reads again in MiXCR, with one record for every CDR3 protein. The sample carries over 600,000 distinct CDR3 sequences, 21% recorded once. A further study also used this sample, focusing on T cells expressing NK-cell markers.

The rearrangement joins TRBV9 to TRBJ2-1; 10 nucleotides match TRBD2. The origin of this receptor is a woman in her late teens or twenties in good health. The specimen sequenced was PBMCs. CDR3 loop: CASSHSGGRYNEQFF. CDR3 sequence (DNA): TGTGCCAGCAGCCATAGCGGGGGGCGCTACAATGAGCAGTTCTTC.